This T cell receptor (beta chain) is drawn from a study of blood T cell repertoires in COVID-19. Study-wide background: In each case, the material was cDNA or gDNA derived from T cells, B-cell-depleted T cells, or PBMCs.

TCRdb's table, derived via immunoSEQ multiplex PCR, lists solely in-frame clones and lacks some. The profile covers 280,000 or so clones, with 85% appearing a single time and 13% taken by the ten largest. The germline CDR1 and CDR2 sequences are KGHSH and LQKENI. The junction had 8 bases not matched to a gene; V was cut back by 2 bases and J by 4 bases. This CDR3 has 16 residues. This TCR came from a human donor in a cohort sampled during active COVID-19. V is TRBV18 and J is TRBJ2-7, with 10 bases lining up with TRBD2. Sequenced input: peripheral blood. DNA of the CDR3: TGTGCCAGCTCACCAAGAGCGGGAGGGCCGTCTTACGAGCAGTACTTC. Residues: CASSPRAGGPSYEQYF.